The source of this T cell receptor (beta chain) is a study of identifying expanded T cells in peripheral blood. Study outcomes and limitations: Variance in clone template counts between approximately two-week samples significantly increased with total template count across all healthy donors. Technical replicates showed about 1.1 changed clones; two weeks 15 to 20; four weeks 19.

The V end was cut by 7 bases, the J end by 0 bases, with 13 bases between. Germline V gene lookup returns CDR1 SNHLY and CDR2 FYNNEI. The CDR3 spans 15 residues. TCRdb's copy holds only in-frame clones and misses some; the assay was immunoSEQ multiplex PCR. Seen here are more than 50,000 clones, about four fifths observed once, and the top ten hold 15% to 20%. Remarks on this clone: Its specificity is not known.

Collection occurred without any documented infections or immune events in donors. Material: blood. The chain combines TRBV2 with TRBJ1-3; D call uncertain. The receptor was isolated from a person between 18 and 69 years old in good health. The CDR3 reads CASKRVGISGNTIYF. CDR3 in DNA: TGTGCCAGCAAAAGAGTGGGGATCTCTGGAAACACCATATATTTT.